What follows are 14 T cell receptor beta chains derived from one specimen sequenced in a study of neurological immune-mediated disorders. TCRdb itself ran the 5' RACE reads through MiXCR, one entry per CDR3 protein. The top ten hold roughly 5.2% of the sample, which has approximately 46,000 distinct CDR3 sequences, about 9.3% seen once. The specimen was PBMCs. The receptors stem from a man aged 70-80 years with HTLV-1-associated myelopathy (HAM/TSP).

This clonotype was seen ten or more times. This rearrangement joins TRBV12-3 or TRBV12-4 to TRBJ1-5; D is possibly TRBD1 (5 bases). Trimming pared 6 bases from V and 0 bases from J, leaving 12 bases between. This CDR3 comprises 15 residues. This CDR3 is CASSGTPYSNQPQHF. CDR3 nucleotides: TGTGCCAGCAGCGGGACTCCCTATAGCAATCAGCCCCAGCATTTT.

This clonotype was counted many times. The gene calls are TRBV5-6 and TRBJ2-1; no definite D call. Trimming took 6 bases from V and 1 from J, leaving 5 bases between them. Germline CDR1 SGHDT, CDR2 YYEEEE. CDR3 length: 12 amino acids. The CDR3, as DNA: TGTGCCAGCACAGCGTCCTACAATGAGCAGTTCTTC. Amino acids: CASTASYNEQFF. The variable domain in full, with the rest retrieved from reference TRBV5-6 and TRBJ2-1, is DAGVTQSPTHLIKTRGQQVTLRCSPKSGHDTVSWYQQALGQGPQFIFQYYEEEERQRGNFPDRFSGHQFPNYSSELNVNALLLGDSALYLCASTASYNEQFFGPGTRLTVL.

This clonotype was seen at least ten times. The J gene is TRBJ2-1, the V gene TRBV5-6; D is undetermined. CDR3 size: 13 residues. With 0 bases removed from V and 4 bases from J, the gap between germline ends came to 5 bases. Germline V CDR1 and CDR2: SGHDT, YYEEEE. The CDR3 coding sequence is TGTGCCAGCAGCTTGGCGCAGTACAATGAGCAGTTCTTC. Translated: CASSLAQYNEQFF. The full variable domain, completed using reference TRBV5-6 and TRBJ2-1, is DAGVTQSPTHLIKTRGQQVTLRCSPKSGHDTVSWYQQALGQGPQFIFQYYEEEERQRGNFPDRFSGHQFPNYSSELNVNALLLGDSALYLCASSLAQYNEQFFGPGTRLTVL.

This clonotype was seen at least ten times. This chain connects TRBV20-1 to TRBJ1-1; D is possibly TRBD1 (6 bases). The germline gives CDR1 DFQATT, CDR2 SNEGSKA (reference sequence). The CDR3 has 15 residues. With 3 bases removed from V and 1 base from J, the gap between germline ends came to 15 bases. The CDR3 sequence is CSARGGPFSNTEAFF. CDR3 nucleotide sequence: TGCAGTGCTAGGGGGGGGCCTTTTTCGAACACTGAAGCTTTCTTT.

This clonotype has ten or more counts. This chain links TRBV25-1 with TRBJ1-2, with 8 bases matching TRBD1. The CDR3 has 14 residues. The germline CDR1 and CDR2 sequences are MGHDK and SYGVNS. V was clipped by 5 bases and J by 6 bases; unmatched bases: 8. This CDR3 reads CASSQGAQGHGYTF. In DNA, the CDR3 is TGTGCCAGCAGTCAGGGGGCGCAGGGGCATGGCTACACCTTC.

This clonotype was observed many times. The chain is built from TRBV7-9 and TRBJ1-4; D gene unclear. The germline V and J ends were trimmed by 1 base and 5 bases, with 11 bases remaining between them. Germline CDR1 SEHNR, CDR2 FQNEAQ (reference sequence). There are 15 residues in the CDR3. CDR3 residues: CASSLVSSGNEKLFF. The DNA of the CDR3 is TGTGCCAGCAGCTTAGTGTCCTCTGGGAATGAAAAACTGTTTTTT.

Many counts were recorded for this clonotype. The chain carries TRBV7-9 and TRBJ2-6; a possible D gene is TRBD2 (6 bases). CDR3 length: 18 residues. The germline V and J ends were trimmed by 5 bases and 0 bases, with 17 bases remaining between them. Germline loops: CDR1 SEHNR, CDR2 FQNEAQ (reference sequence). The CDR3 loop reads CASSPQVGLTSGANVLTF. The CDR3 DNA sequence: TGTGCCAGCAGCCCCCAGGTGGGACTGACCTCTGGGGCCAACGTCCTGACTTTC.

This clonotype was seen repeatedly, ten times or more. The rearrangement joins TRBV4-3 to TRBJ2-7; D is uncertain. This CDR3 region has 14 residues. The V gene's germline CDR1 is LGHNA and CDR2 YSLEER. The V gene lost 0 bases and the J gene lost 0 bases, with 6 bases spanning the gap. CDR3 amino acids: CASSQEPGSYEQYF. CDR3 bases: TGCGCCAGCAGCCAAGAACCTGGCTCCTACGAGCAGTACTTC.

There are many counts of this clonotype. J is TRBJ2-7 and V is TRBV28; D not resolved. V gave up 2 bases and J gave up 7 bases, with 18 bases separating them. Germline V gene sequence: CDR1 MDHEN, CDR2 SYDVKM. The CDR3 runs to 15 residues. The CDR3 reads CASSLGPRNLGEQYF. CDR3 bases: TGTGCCAGCAGTTTAGGGCCACGTAACCTCGGGGAGCAGTACTTC.

This clonotype was observed at least ten times. The germline gene is not matched at one end of the junction; a read error may be the cause. The chain recombines TRBV18 with TRBJ2-7, with D tentatively TRBD1 (6 bases). CDR3 size: 13 residues. Germline values: CDR1 KGHSH, CDR2 LQKENI. The CDR3 here is CASSPQGGYEQYF. CDR3 in DNA: TGTGCCAGCTCCCCACAGGGTGGCTACGAGCAGTACTTC.

J is TRBJ2-2 and V is TRBV5-6, with 9 bases identical to TRBD1. CDR3 length equals 14 residues. Losses at the gene ends were 7 bases for V and 7 bases for J; bases not matched to a gene: 8. The germline V gene has CDR1 SGHDT and CDR2 YYEEEE. In DNA form, the CDR3 reads TGTGCCAGCCAAGGGACAGGGATCGGCGGGGAGCTGTTTTTT. This translates into CASQGTGIGGELFF. The whole variable domain, remainder taken from reference TRBV5-6 and TRBJ2-2, is DAGVTQSPTHLIKTRGQQVTLRCSPKSGHDTVSWYQQALGQGPQFIFQYYEEEERQRGNFPDRFSGHQFPNYSSELNVNALLLGDSALYLCASQGTGIGGELFFGEGSRLTVL.

The sample holds many counts of this clonotype. The chain uses TRBV7-8 and TRBJ2-2; D possibly corresponds to TRBD1 (7 bases). This CDR3 contains 15 residues. Germline-derived CDR1 and CDR2 are SGHVS and FQNEAQ. Trimming removed 5 bases from V and 2 bases from J, with 12 bases in between. DNA for the CDR3: TGTGCCAGCAGCCCGACAGGGACTAACACCGGGGAGCTGTTTTTT. Protein product: CASSPTGTNTGELFF.

V usage is TRBV2 and J usage is TRBJ2-7, with TRBD2 as a possible D gene (5 bases). This CDR3 comprises 14 residues. The V gene lost 6 bases and the J gene lost 1 base, with 13 bases spanning the gap. Germline V gene lookup returns CDR1 SNHLY and CDR2 FYNNEI. The CDR3 reads CASSDFLASYEQYF. The CDR3 coding sequence is TGTGCCAGCAGCGACTTTCTAGCTTCCTACGAGCAGTACTTC.

There are many counts of this clonotype. The V call is TRBV20-1, the J call TRBJ2-1, with 7 bases identical to TRBD2. The ends lost 5 bases at V and 3 bases at J; junction bases unmatched: 7. The CDR3 totals 14 residues. The germline V gene encodes CDR1 DFQATT and CDR2 SNEGSKA (reference sequence). CDR3 in DNA: TGCAGTGCTCAGGAAGGACTAGGCTACAATGAGCAGTTCTTC. As protein: CSAQEGLGYNEQFF.